The entry below gives a single TCR beta chain sequence along with its context. Antigen: not known. The data derive from a study of shared clonotypes between healthy human individuals. Study as a whole: Per donor, CD8 memory used one plate, CD8 naive used two, CD4 memory used three and CD4 naive used three.

There were only Caucasian adults among the donors, and all lived in Nashville, Tennessee. Findings of the study overall: Between four donors, naive CD4 clonotypes were shared at a level of about 5%. Limitation of the genetic and exposure-history diversity represented came from the few donors.

Data came from immunoSEQ multiplex PCR; TCRdb stores just in-frame clones and leaves some out. The sample lists some 1 million clones, under 80% occurring once. The V gene lost 5 bases and the J gene lost 2 bases, with 16 bases spanning the gap. Germline V gene data show CDR1 as SEHNR and CDR2 as FQNEAQ (reference sequence). This CDR3 is 15 amino acids long. The sequence derives from a man younger than 30 in good health. The sample was memory CD4+ T cells sorted from blood. The subset was: CD45RA-negative fraction. The chain employs TRBV7-9 and TRBJ2-7, with D possibly being TRBD2 (6 bases). Here the CDR3 DNA reads TGTGCCAGCAGCCCAACGGGGACTTTAACCTACGAGCAGTACTTC. Encoded protein: CASSPTGTLTYEQYF.